The next 26 T cell receptor beta chains were all read from a single sample in a study of metastatic and nonmetastatic thyroid tumors. Not a single patient had been given any form of treatment at any point before undergoing thyroid surgery. TCRdb recomputed clones from the PCR reads via MiXCR. The sample holds about 35,000 clones, 18% seen once. The sample was blood. The origin of the receptors is a male donor with papillary thyroid cancer or a benign thyroid nodule (not recorded which). Some clones in this sample may be carry-over from other donors' samples.

This clone appeared a few times. The genes are TRBV11-2 and TRBJ2-1, with 10 bases that match TRBD1. The J segment lost 0 bases and the V segment lost 4 bases, leaving 3 bases of the junction unmatched. Germline V gene sequence: CDR1 SGHAT, CDR2 FQNNGV. The CDR3 totals 16 residues. This CDR3 is CASSSRDRGSYNEQFF. CDR3 DNA sequence: TGTGCCAGCAGCTCGCGGGACAGGGGCTCCTACAATGAGCAGTTCTTC.

This clone has ten or more counts. J is TRBJ1-3 and V is TRBV19, with D unresolved. Germline V lookup: CDR1 LNHDA, CDR2 SQIVND (reference sequence). Trimming removed 8 bases from V and 0 bases from J, with 8 bases in between. The CDR3 runs 13 residues. CDR3 loop: CASGGTSGNTIYF. The DNA for the CDR3 is TGTGCCAGTGGAGGTACCTCTGGAAACACCATATATTTT. Supplemented by reference TRBV19 and TRBJ1-3, the full variable domain reads DGGITQSPKYLFRKEGQNVTLSCEQNLNHDAMYWYRQDPGQGLRLIYYSQIVNDFQKGDIAEGYSVSREKKESFPLTVTSAQKNPTAFYLCASGGTSGNTIYFGEGSWLTVV.

This clone occurred many times. This chain links TRBV25-1 with TRBJ2-2; perhaps D is TRBD1 or TRBD2 (5 bases each). V gave up 7 bases and J gave up 0 bases, with 9 bases separating them. Looked up from germline, CDR1 is MGHDK and CDR2 is SYGVNS. This CDR3 region has 14 residues. CDR3 bases: TGTGCCAGCACGGGACCTACGAACACCGGGGAGCTGTTTTTT. Translating gives CASTGPTNTGELFF.

About this clone: One junction end disagrees with the germline gene, perhaps due to a read error. The chain employs TRBV6-1 and TRBJ2-2; tentatively, D is TRBD2 (6 bases). This CDR3 has 16 residues. Germline V gives CDR1 MNHNS, CDR2 SASEGT. CDR3 DNA: TGTGCCAGCAGACCCGGGGGAGAGAGGGGCCCCGGGGAGCCGTTTTTT. Translating gives CASRPGGERGPGEPFF.

The J gene is TRBJ2-2, the V gene TRBV5-1; 10 nucleotides line up with TRBD1. The V gene end was trimmed by 4 bases and the J gene end by 6 bases; junction bases not matched to a gene: 6. Germline V gene sequence: CDR1 SGHRS, CDR2 YFSETQ. This CDR3 comprises 15 residues. CDR3 DNA: TGCGCCAGCAGCCTCGGGACAGGGGAACCCGGGGAGCTGTTTTTT. As protein: CASSLGTGEPGELFF.

The chain uses TRBV20-1 and TRBJ2-5; 7 bases match TRBD1. Per germline, CDR1 DFQATT and CDR2 SNEGSKA (reference sequence). V gave up 5 bases and J gave up 8 bases; unmatched junction bases: 8. CDR3 length: 12 residues. CDR3 sequence reads: CSAYRGADTQYF. CDR3 DNA: TGCAGTGCTTACAGGGGTGCTGATACCCAGTACTTC.

V and J are TRBV7-3 and TRBJ2-5; 7 bases map to TRBD1. Germline CDR1 and CDR2: SGHTA and FQGTGA. The CDR3 sequence is 15 residues long. J lost 2 bases, V lost 4 bases, and 7 bases had no gene match. The CDR3 sequence is CASSSGQSSQETQYF. CDR3 DNA sequence: TGTGCCAGCAGCTCGGGACAGTCCTCTCAAGAGACCCAGTACTTC. Variable domain in full (rest from reference TRBV7-3 and TRBJ2-5): GAGVSQTPSNKVTEKGKYVELRCDPISGHTALYWYRQSLGQGPEFLIYFQGTGAADDSGLPNDRFFAVRPEGSVSTLKIQRTERGDSAVYLCASSSGQSSQETQYFGPGTRLLVL.

There are many counts of this clone. This sample includes further DNA sequences coding for the same CDR3. The chain combines TRBV13 with TRBJ1-4; perhaps TRBD1 as D (6 bases). CDR1 is PRHDT and CDR2 is FYEKMQ in the germline V gene (reference sequence). The CDR3 contains 13 residues. The V gene lost 5 bases and the J gene lost 5 bases, with 9 bases spanning the gap. The CDR3 region has the DNA TGTGCCAGCAGCGCGGACAGAAATGAAAAACTGTTTTTT. Its translation is CASSADRNEKLFF.

The sample holds many counts of this clone. The chain carries TRBV5-1 and TRBJ2-3; the match to TRBD1 covers 9 bases. V shed 4 bases, J shed 1 base, and the junction held 10 bases outside the gene matches. The CDR3 covers 17 residues. CDR1 and CDR2 from the germline V gene are SGHRS and YFSETQ. The CDR3 spells CASSHTGTGTGTDTQYF. CDR3 nucleotide sequence: TGCGCCAGCAGCCACACCGGGACAGGGACGGGCACAGATACGCAGTATTTT. The complete variable domain, with remaining parts taken from reference TRBV5-1 and TRBJ2-3, reads KAGVTQTPRYLIKTRGQQVTLSCSPISGHRSVSWYQQTPGQGLQFLFEYFSETQRNKGNFPGRFSGRQFSNSRSEMNVSTLELGDSALYLCASSHTGTGTGTDTQYFGPGTRLTVL.

This clone was recorded many times. The chain uses TRBV9 and TRBJ2-1; 7 positions agree with TRBD2. Germline CDR1 and CDR2: SGDLS and YYNGEE. With 2 bases clipped from V and 0 bases from J, the junction kept 2 bases outside the gene matches. The CDR3 sequence is 15 residues long. DNA of the CDR3: TGTGCCAGCAGCGTGAGCGGGATCTCCTACAATGAGCAGTTCTTC. This sequence encodes CASSVSGISYNEQFF. Looking up the rest from reference TRBV9 and TRBJ2-1 gives the full variable domain: DSGVTQTPKHLITATGQRVTLRCSPRSGDLSVYWYQQSLDQGLQFLIQYYNGEERAKGNILERFSAQQFPDLHSELNLSSLELGDSALYFCASSVSGISYNEQFFGPGTRLTVL.

This clone appeared many times. The V call is TRBV7-9, the J call TRBJ2-2, with 9 nucleotides matching TRBD1. The germline V gene encodes CDR1 SEHNR and CDR2 FQNEAQ (reference sequence). The CDR3 runs 15 residues. V was pared by 3 bases and J by 6 bases, with 5 bases of the junction left unmatched. CDR3 sequence: CASSLSGTGSGELFF. The CDR3 bases are TGTGCCAGCAGCTTGTCCGGGACAGGGTCCGGGGAGCTGTTTTTT. Full variable domain (rest looked up from reference TRBV7-9 and TRBJ2-2): DTGVSQNPRHKITKRGQNVTFRCDPISEHNRLYWYRQTLGQGPEFLTYFQNEAQLEKSRLLSDRFSAERPKGSFSTLEIQRTEQGDSAMYLCASSLSGTGSGELFFGEGSRLTVL.

The chain uses TRBV6-4 and TRBJ2-3; D is possibly TRBD2 (5 bases). The V end was cut by 5 bases, the J end by 0 bases, with 15 bases between. This CDR3 has 16 residues. The germline CDR1 and CDR2 sequences are MRHNA and SNTAGT. In DNA, the CDR3 is TGTGCCAGCAGTTACGGCCGTAGCGTGAGCACAGATACGCAGTATTTT. Encoded protein: CASSYGRSVSTDTQYF.

This clone was recorded many times. As DNA, the CDR3 is TGCAGTGCTAGAGTCGGTAGCGGGTCCCTCTCTGGGGCCAACGTCCTGACTTTC. This sequence encodes CSARVGSGSLSGANVLTF. The chain is built from TRBV20-1 and TRBJ2-6; TRBD2 matches at 7 bases. The length of the CDR3 is 18 residues. Losses at the gene ends were 1 base for V and 0 bases for J; bases not matched to a gene: 9. Germline V gene data show CDR1 as DFQATT and CDR2 as SNEGSKA (reference sequence).

This clone was recorded many times. This chain links TRBV7-2 with TRBJ2-5, with 10 bases fitting TRBD2. Germline assignment: CDR1 SGHTA and CDR2 FQGNSA. V gave up 1 base and J gave up 2 bases; unmatched junction bases: 7. CDR3 length equals 17 residues. CDR3 amino acids: CASSLGAGAGGQETQYF. The CDR3 DNA follows: TGTGCCAGCAGCTTAGGGGCGGGAGCGGGAGGGCAAGAGACCCAGTACTTC.

This clone was counted between two and nine times. The chain combines TRBV6-2 or TRBV6-3 with TRBJ2-1; unclear D gene. V lost 4 bases, J lost 4 bases, and 5 bases lay in between. Per germline, CDR1 MNHEY and CDR2 SVGEGT. There are 12 residues in the CDR3. CDR3 protein: CASSLEYNEQFF. The CDR3, as DNA: TGTGCCAGCAGTTTAGAATACAATGAGCAGTTCTTC.

This clone was found many times. This rearrangement joins TRBV9 to TRBJ2-5, with 13 bases aligning to TRBD2. Germline lookup yields CDR1 SGDLS and CDR2 YYNGEE. The CDR3 sequence is 17 residues long. Losses at the gene ends were 4 bases for V and 3 bases for J; bases not matched to a gene: 9. CDR3 bases: TGTGCCAGCAGCACACGATCGGGACTAGCGGGAAAAGAGACCCAGTACTTC. It codes for CASSTRSGLAGKETQYF.

This clone qualifies as large. The chain joins TRBV25-1 to TRBJ1-6; 9 bases agree with TRBD1. V dropped 1 base and J dropped 10; count of bases not matched to a gene: 5. Germline V CDR1 and CDR2: MGHDK, SYGVNS. This CDR3 region has 15 residues. CDR3 region: CASSELRTGVSPLHF. The CDR3 DNA sequence: TGTGCCAGCAGTGAATTGAGGACAGGGGTCTCACCCCTCCACTTT.

The chain uses TRBV12-3 or TRBV12-4 and TRBJ1-1; D is ambiguous. CDR3 size: 12 residues. V dropped 8 bases and J dropped 1 base, with 8 bases sitting between them. Here the CDR3 reads CASRPGNTEAFF. CDR3 DNA: TGTGCCAGCCGCCCAGGGAACACTGAAGCTTTCTTT.

This clone was seen ten or more times. The CDR3 sequence is CATSDSLDYSGGSGDTQYF. For the CDR3, the DNA is TGTGCCACCAGTGATTCTCTCGATTATAGCGGGGGTTCAGGGGATACGCAGTATTTT. This sequence joins TRBV24-1 and TRBJ2-3; 9 positions match TRBD2. The germline V gene encodes CDR1 KGHDR and CDR2 SFDVKD. The CDR3 runs to 19 residues. V was clipped by 2 bases and J by 6 bases; unmatched bases: 17.

The chain is built from TRBV28 and TRBJ1-1, with D maybe TRBD1 (6 bases). Germline CDR1 is MDHEN and CDR2 is SYDVKM. Trimming left V 10 bases short and J 7 bases short, with 22 bases between. This CDR3 is built from 14 residues. CDR3 coding DNA: TGTGCCATCACCGGGAGAAGACTAGGGGGTGAAGCTTTCTTT. It codes for CAITGRRLGGEAFF.

In its sample, this clone was seen many times. The J gene is TRBJ1-1, the V gene TRBV3-1; D unclear. The V and J ends lost 4 bases and 0 bases respectively, with 9 bases between them. The length of the CDR3 is 14 residues. Germline-derived CDR1 and CDR2 are LGHDT and YNNKEL (reference sequence). CDR3 sequence reads: CASSPRHMNTEAFF. The CDR3 DNA reads TGTGCCAGCAGCCCCCGGCACATGAACACTGAAGCTTTCTTT.

This clone was recorded many times. V gene TRBV5-1 combines with J gene TRBJ1-2; 10 nucleotides match TRBD1. The CDR3 sequence is 16 residues long. Trimming took 0 bases from V and 3 from J; bases not matched to a gene: 5. Germline values: CDR1 SGHRS, CDR2 YFSETQ. The CDR3 spells CASSLVGTGVDYGYTF. CDR3 bases: TGCGCCAGCAGCTTGGTCGGGACAGGGGTCGACTATGGCTACACCTTC.

In its sample, this clone was seen many times. Given a much more abundant clone one base away, this may be a read error. J is TRBJ2-1 and V is TRBV2, with D possibly TRBD2 on 5 matching bases. This CDR3 is built from 14 residues. V was shortened by 1 base and J by 6 bases, with 10 bases between the two germline ends. CDR1 is SNHLY and CDR2 is FYNNEI in the germline V gene. CDR3 DNA: TGTGCCAGCAGTGAAGGTCGGGGAAGCAATGAGCAGTTCTTC. Protein product: CASSEGRGSNEQFF.

This clone was seen many times. The chain is built from TRBV5-8 and TRBJ2-3; the D gene is possibly TRBD2 (5 bases). Trimming took off 1 base at V and 1 base at J, with 7 bases between the two ends. Per germline, CDR1 SGHTS and CDR2 YDEGEE. The CDR3 sequence is 14 residues long. Written as DNA, the CDR3 is TGTGCCAGCAGCTTGTACGGGGGCACAGATACGCAGTATTTT. Translating it yields CASSLYGGTDTQYF.

V gene TRBV6-5 combines with J gene TRBJ2-1; TRBD2 matches at 8 bases. CDR1 is MNHEY, CDR2 SVGAGI, per germline. V lost 0 bases and J lost 5; bases outside the gene matches: 9. The CDR3 totals 17 residues. This chain's CDR3 is CASSYSAYGRGNNEQFF. The CDR3 DNA reads as TGTGCCAGCAGTTACTCGGCCTACGGGAGGGGTAACAATGAGCAGTTCTTC.

This clone was detected many times. The chain uses TRBV25-1 and TRBJ2-5; TRBD2 is a possible D gene (5 bases). The CDR3 has 18 residues. Germline V CDR1 and CDR2: MGHDK, SYGVNS. V was cut by 1 base and J by 2 bases, with 20 bases left in between. CDR3 bases: TGTGCCAGCAGTGAATTATTCGGGCCTAGCAACCCGCAAGAGACCCAGTACTTC. This gives the protein CASSELFGPSNPQETQYF. The variable domain in full, completed from reference TRBV25-1 and TRBJ2-5, reads EADIYQTPRYLVIGTGKKITLECSQTMGHDKMYWYQQDPGMELHLIHYSYGVNSTEKGDLSSESTVSRIRTEHFPLTLESARPSHTSQYLCASSELFGPSNPQETQYFGPGTRLLVL.